Below, one TCR beta chain is given with its context. This sample was taken from a study of blood T cell repertoires in COVID-19. The germline V gene has CDR1 SEHNR and CDR2 FQNEAQ (reference sequence). CDR3 length: 15 residues. V was trimmed by 5 bases and J by 2 bases, leaving 10 bases between them. Method: immunoSEQ multiplex PCR; TCRdb's copy keeps in-frame clones and lacks some. The profile shows 220,000 or so clones, 84% of them singletons. This TCR was sampled from a woman aged 40 to 50 who had recovered from COVID-19. V is TRBV7-9 and J is TRBJ2-6, with a possible D match to TRBD2 (6 bases). The sequenced sample consisted of PBMCs or T cells enriched from blood (not recorded which). The CDR3 region is CASSVGGPGANVLTF. The CDR3 nucleotides are TGTGCCAGCAGCGTGGGGGGTCCTGGGGCCAACGTCCTGACTTTC. The variable domain in full, completed from reference TRBV7-9 and TRBJ2-6, reads DTGVSQNPRHKITKRGQNVTFRCDPISEHNRLYWYRQTLGQGPEFLTYFQNEAQLEKSRLLSDRFSAERPKGSFSTLEIQRTEQGDSAMYLCASSVGGPGANVLTFGAGSRLTVL.